A selection of T cell receptor beta chains follows, all from one sample in a study of T cell responses to AZD1222 COVID-19 vaccine. Assay: immunoSEQ multiplex PCR; the TCRdb copy retains only in-frame clones and omits some. The repertoire consists of 120,000 or so clones, with 80% to 95% occurring once and the leading ten covering about 4.1%. Specimen: peripheral blood, collected on day 0 of MenACWY control vaccination. The source is an adult in good health. The CDR3 runs from the conserved cysteine through the conserved F or W. A D gene is named only where the DNA matches it firmly. Size tells how often a clone was seen (once, few, many) or the class of an expanded clone, and some rows leave it out.

V gene	J gene	clone size	D gene	CDR3 protein	CDR3 DNA
TRBV6-2/TRBV6-3	TRBJ2-5	few	-	CASSYSATETQYF	TGTGCCAGCAGTTACAGTGCGACGGAGACCCAGTACTTC
TRBV5-6	TRBJ1-3	-	-	CASSLRTPGNTIYF	TGTGCCAGCAGCTTACGGACACCAGGAAACACCATATATTTT
TRBV5-1	TRBJ2-1	-	-	CASSSQGSESNEQFF	TGCGCCAGCAGCTCACAGGGCTCCGAAAGCAATGAGCAGTTCTTC
TRBV4-3	TRBJ1-2	few	-	CASSQETGTRYGYTF	TGCGCCAGCAGCCAAGAAACAGGGACTAGGTATGGCTACACCTTC
TRBV6-5	TRBJ1-2	few	-	CASSYGDGPRMGGYTF	TGTGCCAGCAGTTACGGGGATGGGCCGAGAATGGGTGGCTACACCTTC
TRBV5-6	TRBJ2-7	-	-	CASSLIGAEQYF	TGTGCCAGCAGCTTGATTGGGGCCGAGCAGTACTTC
TRBV10-3	TRBJ2-2	-	TRBD1	CAINQGAGELFF	TGTGCCATCAATCAGGGGGCCGGGGAGCTGTTTTTT
TRBV4-1	TRBJ1-5	-	-	CASSQGAGNQPQHF	TGCGCCAGCAGCCAGGGGGCCGGCAATCAGCCCCAGCATTTT
TRBV29-1	TRBJ2-7	-	-	CSVAGSSYEQYF	TGCAGCGTTGCAGGGAGCTCCTACGAGCAGTACTTC
TRBV29-1	TRBJ1-2	-	-	CSVGRLQQYGYTF	TGCAGCGTTGGAAGGTTACAGCAATATGGCTACACCTTC
TRBV9	TRBJ2-4	-	TRBD2	CASSVSPSGRDRGSKNIQYF	TGTGCCAGCAGCGTAAGCCCTAGCGGGAGGGACCGGGGGTCCAAAAACATTCAGTACTTC
TRBV23-1	TRBJ1-5	-	TRBD1	CASSQSWGQGNQPQHF	TGCGCCAGCAGTCAATCGTGGGGACAGGGAAATCAGCCCCAGCATTTT
TRBV7-2	TRBJ1-2	-	-	CASSLGGRYGYTF	TGTGCCAGCAGCTTAGGGGGGCGCTATGGCTACACCTTC
TRBV6-5	TRBJ2-4	-	-	CASSYSRGAKNIQYF	TGTGCCAGCAGTTACTCGAGGGGGGCCAAAAACATTCAGTACTTC
TRBV21-1	TRBJ2-2	-	-	CASSLGGDNSNTGELFF	TGTGCCAGCAGCCTCGGAGGGGATAATTCGAACACCGGGGAGCTGTTTTTT
TRBV5-1	TRBJ1-1	-	-	CASSPGYRLETEAFF	TGCGCCAGCAGCCCGGGGTACCGGCTGGAAACTGAAGCTTTCTTT
TRBV2	TRBJ1-6	-	TRBD1	CASRSVGQGDRSPLHF	TGTGCCAGCAGGAGCGTGGGACAGGGGGACCGGTCACCCCTCCACTTT
TRBV15	TRBJ2-7	-	TRBD2	CATSSPSTSGIYEQYF	TGTGCCACCAGCAGTCCCTCGACTAGCGGAATCTACGAGCAGTACTTC
TRBV7-6	TRBJ1-2	-	-	CASSLYKPGRPDGYTF	TGTGCCAGCAGCTTATATAAGCCCGGGAGGCCGGACGGCTACACCTTC
TRBV2	TRBJ2-6	-	-	CASDSGANVLTF	TGTGCCAGCGACTCTGGGGCCAACGTCCTGACTTTC
TRBV24-1	TRBJ1-2	-	TRBD1	CATSDFSVGQGAYGYTF	TGTGCCACCAGTGATTTCTCAGTGGGACAGGGGGCGTATGGCTACACCTTC
TRBV30	TRBJ1-3	-	-	CAWSPLAASSGNTIYF	TGTGCCTGGAGCCCACTGGCGGCCAGCTCTGGAAACACCATATATTTT
TRBV11-2	TRBJ2-4	once	TRBD2	CASSSQAGGSLAKNIQYF	TGTGCCAGCAGCTCACAAGCGGGGGGGTCGCTAGCCAAAAACATTCAGTACTTC
TRBV18	TRBJ1-4	-	TRBD1	CASSQTGVRTNEKLFF	TGTGCCAGCTCGCAGACAGGGGTTAGAACTAATGAAAAACTGTTTTTT
TRBV6-1	TRBJ1-2	-	-	CASSEGQFYGYTF	TGTGCCAGCAGTGAAGGACAGTTCTATGGCTACACCTTC
TRBV4-3	TRBJ2-3	-	-	CASSQTGLPATDTQYF	TGCGCCAGCAGTCAAACGGGACTCCCCGCTACAGATACGCAGTATTTT
TRBV28	TRBJ1-3	-	TRBD1	CASSSMAGGSTGNTIYF	TGTGCCAGCAGTTCCATGGCAGGGGGGTCCACTGGAAACACCATATATTTT
TRBV18	TRBJ2-2	-	-	CASSPPAGANTGELFF	TGTGCCAGCTCACCACCGGCAGGTGCGAACACCGGGGAGCTGTTTTTT
TRBV5-1	TRBJ1-2	-	TRBD1	CASSLGQGARGYTF	TGCGCCAGCAGCCTGGGACAGGGGGCTCGAGGCTACACCTTC
TRBV4-2	TRBJ2-3	-	TRBD2	CASSQDVATSGRAPRGTQYF	TGTGCCAGCAGCCAAGACGTCGCGACTAGCGGGAGGGCCCCGAGAGGTACGCAGTATTTT
TRBV27	TRBJ1-5	-	TRBD1	CASSPGQGFNQPQHF	TGTGCCAGCAGTCCGGGACAGGGTTTCAATCAGCCCCAGCATTTT
TRBV24-1	TRBJ2-6	-	TRBD1	CATSDARTGEGSGANVLTF	TGTGCCACCAGTGATGCGAGGACAGGGGAAGGCTCTGGGGCCAACGTCCTGACTTTC
TRBV18	TRBJ2-5	-	TRBD1	CASSPQQGAQETQYF	TGTGCCAGCTCACCACAACAGGGGGCCCAAGAGACCCAGTACTTC
TRBV5-1	TRBJ2-5	-	TRBD2	CASSLGGTSGQETQYF	TGCGCCAGCAGCTTGGGGGGGACTAGCGGCCAAGAGACCCAGTACTTC
TRBV7-2	TRBJ1-2	-	-	CASSLDVAAAYGYTF	TGTGCCAGCAGCTTAGACGTAGCAGCAGCCTATGGCTACACCTTC
TRBV7-9	TRBJ2-3	-	-	CASSLRRDATDTQYF	TGTGCCAGCAGCTTACGAAGGGACGCCACAGATACGCAGTATTTT
TRBV20-1	TRBJ1-3	-	-	CSASIGGKANTIYF	TGCAGTGCTAGTATTGGGGGCAAGGCAAACACCATATATTTT
TRBV5-8	TRBJ2-2	-	TRBD2	CASSLVGLAGDTGELFF	TGTGCCAGCAGCTTGGTTGGGCTAGCGGGAGACACCGGGGAGCTGTTTTTT
TRBV7-2	TRBJ2-7	once	TRBD2	CASSLVAGGVEQYF	TGTGCCAGCAGCTTAGTAGCGGGAGGGGTCGAGCAGTACTTC
TRBV9	TRBJ2-7	-	-	CASSEVSETYEQYF	TGTGCCAGCAGCGAGGTTTCTGAAACCTACGAGCAGTACTTC
TRBV5-4	TRBJ2-2	-	-	CASSPFRGQSTGELFF	TGTGCCAGCAGCCCCTTCAGAGGTCAGAGCACCGGGGAGCTGTTTTTT
TRBV5-1	TRBJ2-7	few	TRBD2	CASSLSGLGVYEQYF	TGCGCCAGCAGCTTGAGTGGACTAGGGGTCTACGAGCAGTACTTC
TRBV28	TRBJ1-2	-	-	CASSLWTDYGYTF	TGTGCCAGCAGTTTATGGACAGACTATGGCTACACCTTC